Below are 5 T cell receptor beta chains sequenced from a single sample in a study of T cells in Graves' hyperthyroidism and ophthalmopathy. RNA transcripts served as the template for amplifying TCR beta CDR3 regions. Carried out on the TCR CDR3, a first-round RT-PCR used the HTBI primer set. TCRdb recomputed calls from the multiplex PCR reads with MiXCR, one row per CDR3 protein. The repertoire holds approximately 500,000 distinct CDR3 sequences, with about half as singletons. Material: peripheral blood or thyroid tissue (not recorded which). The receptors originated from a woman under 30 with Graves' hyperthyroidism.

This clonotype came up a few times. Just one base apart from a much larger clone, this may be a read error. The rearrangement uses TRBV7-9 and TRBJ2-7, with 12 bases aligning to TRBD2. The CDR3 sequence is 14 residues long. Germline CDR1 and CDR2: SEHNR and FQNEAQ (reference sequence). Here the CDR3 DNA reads TGTGCCAGCAGCTCGACTAGCGGGAGTTACGAGCGGTACTTC. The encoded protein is CASSSTSGSYERYF.

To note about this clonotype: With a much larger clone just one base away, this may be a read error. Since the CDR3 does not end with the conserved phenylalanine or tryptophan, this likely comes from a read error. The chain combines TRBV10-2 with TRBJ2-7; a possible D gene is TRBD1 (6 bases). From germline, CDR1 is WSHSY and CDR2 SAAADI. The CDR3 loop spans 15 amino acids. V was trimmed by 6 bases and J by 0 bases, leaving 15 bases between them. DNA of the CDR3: TGCGCCAGCAGGACCCGCCGGGACACCTCCTACGAGCAGTACCTC. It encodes CASRTRRDTSYEQYL.

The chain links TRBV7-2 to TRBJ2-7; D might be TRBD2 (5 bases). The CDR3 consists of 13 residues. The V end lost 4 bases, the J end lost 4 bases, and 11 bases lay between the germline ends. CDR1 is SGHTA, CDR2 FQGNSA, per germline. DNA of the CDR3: TGTGCCAGCAGCTCCGCCGGGATGTACGAGCAGTACTTC. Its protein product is CASSSAGMYEQYF.

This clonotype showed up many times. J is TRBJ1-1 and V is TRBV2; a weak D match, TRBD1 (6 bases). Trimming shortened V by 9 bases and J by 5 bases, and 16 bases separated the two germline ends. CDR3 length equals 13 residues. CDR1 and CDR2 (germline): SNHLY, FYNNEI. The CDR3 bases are TGTGCCAGGGGGGACATCCGGAGGACTGAAGCTTTCTTT. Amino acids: CARGDIRRTEAFF.

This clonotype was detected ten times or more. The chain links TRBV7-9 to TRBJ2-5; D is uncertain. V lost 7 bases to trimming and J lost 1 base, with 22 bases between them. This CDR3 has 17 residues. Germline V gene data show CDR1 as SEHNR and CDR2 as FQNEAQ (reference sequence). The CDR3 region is CASMLSGRWKLQETQYF. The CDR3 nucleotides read TGTGCCAGCATGTTATCCGGTCGCTGGAAACTCCAAGAGACCCAGTACTTC.